This is a list of T cell receptor beta chains from one sample in a study of radiotherapy plus CTLA-4 blockade in lung cancer. TCRdb keeps only in-frame clones here, not all; method: immunoSEQ multiplex PCR. The sample shows over 85,000 clones, approximately 75% of them seen only once. The sequencing used peripheral blood, collected from a patient treated with radiotherapy plus ipilimumab. All receptors derive from a human donor with non-small cell lung cancer who had a partial response to radiotherapy plus ipilimumab. Some clones in this sample may be carry-over from other donors' samples. Both conserved end residues are part of each CDR3. The order of the fields is V gene, J gene, clone size, CDR3 protein. Clone sizes are given selectively: once, few, many, or a class where the clone is expanded.

TRBV19	TRBJ2-1	.	CASSTSSGPYNEQFF
TRBV15	TRBJ2-5	few	CATKQGSSWTQYF
TRBV5-5	TRBJ1-1	once	CASSLVGQQAFF
TRBV28	TRBJ1-1	.	CASGGQGGTEAFF
TRBV5-4	TRBJ2-5	.	CASSLGAGGVQETQYF
TRBV5-4	TRBJ2-5	.	CASSPESGGPAQETQYF
TRBV6-1	TRBJ1-2	few	CASSEGVGESYGYTF
TRBV11-3	TRBJ1-5	.	CASSLAFLRRENQPQHF
TRBV19	TRBJ2-7	.	CASTPDRGYEQYF
TRBV5-4	TRBJ2-5	.	CASSLPGTGRETQYF
TRBV7-3	TRBJ2-2	few	CASSLIGVQNTGELFF
TRBV2	TRBJ2-3	.	CASKTSGNPDTQYF
TRBV5-4	TRBJ2-6	.	CASSLMGLGVGANVLTF
TRBV6-4	TRBJ2-2	.	CASSDQGTSGKPGELFF
TRBV6-5	TRBJ2-7	.	CASRPPVEGRYEQYF
TRBV5-6	TRBJ2-3	.	CASSRGTSTDTQYF
TRBV19	TRBJ2-7	.	CASSIRVRDSYEQYF
TRBV4-3	TRBJ2-3	.	CASSPILAGGTDTQYF
TRBV6-5	TRBJ2-1	.	CASSYAHGGGYNEQFF
TRBV28	TRBJ1-4	few	CASRPGGREKLFF
TRBV2	TRBJ2-3	.	CASRSPGVALADTQYF
TRBV2	TRBJ2-1	.	CASSEGLASEQFF
TRBV7-3	TRBJ2-3	once	CASSLGLAGGSDTQYF
TRBV11-2	TRBJ2-7	.	CASSLDGGSTSYEQYF
TRBV6-1	TRBJ2-7	once	CASRSLLPHYEQYF
TRBV6-6	TRBJ1-1	.	CASRTDSGSQAFF
TRBV7-2	TRBJ1-2	once	CASSLVAEHLNYGYTF
TRBV5-1	TRBJ1-4	.	CASSLVGQLQVEKLFF
TRBV19	TRBJ2-1	.	CASSMTGGSYNEQFF
TRBV7-3	TRBJ1-4	.	CASSLPGLGEKLFF
TRBV6-5	TRBJ1-1	.	CASRTNRNTEAFF
TRBV7-2	TRBJ2-6	.	CASSLALSSTSGANVLTF
TRBV6-1	TRBJ1-1	few	CASIRTGVVTEAFF
TRBV5-5	TRBJ2-3	.	CASSLGWEPTQYF
TRBV19	TRBJ1-5	once	CASSIVTGNQPQHF
TRBV9	TRBJ2-3	.	CASSTDSGGADTQYF
TRBV4-2	TRBJ1-5	.	CASRQGSNQPQHF
TRBV11-2	TRBJ2-7	few	CASSLVGSVGSYEQYF
TRBV10-3	TRBJ2-7	few	CAISDPRDWGNYEQYF
TRBV6-1	TRBJ2-7	.	CASRPGPAGSYEQYF
TRBV11-3	TRBJ2-1	.	CASSPRLAGWNEQFF
TRBV6-5	TRBJ2-7	once	CASSSGTSRHEQYF
TRBV2	TRBJ2-3	.	CASSRQRTSGGVADTQYF
TRBV2	TRBJ2-7	.	CASKLSGSPERGLFEQYF